A selection of T cell receptor beta chains follows, all from one sample in a study of cytomegalovirus exposure and HLA in healthy donors. Sequenced by immunoSEQ multiplex PCR; TCRdb stores in-frame clones only, minus some. Of around 140,000 clones listed, 75% to 85% were seen once; the top ten hold roughly 0.99%. The sequenced sample was PBMCs. The receptor source for this set is a male donor in good health and CMV-seronegative. Both conserved end residues are part of each CDR3.

J	V	CDR3
TRBJ1-5	TRBV2	CASSDWRMTGTHQPQHF
TRBJ1-3	TRBV30	CAWSDTGAGNTIYF
TRBJ1-1	TRBV5-5	CASSLGHSNTEAFF
TRBJ1-2	TRBV19	CASTVVAGDYGYTF
TRBJ2-1	TRBV2	CATTGTGSYNEQFF
TRBJ2-1	TRBV29-1	CSVGSSEQFF
TRBJ1-1	TRBV6-1	CASSYQGAHTEAFF
TRBJ1-2	TRBV6-1	CASVGTIEGYGYTF
TRBJ2-4	TRBV5-1	CASSPPGLSKNIQYF
TRBJ1-3	TRBV5-4	CASSSDRAGNTIYF
TRBJ2-5	TRBV9	CASSDQQRYGETQYF
TRBJ2-7	TRBV7-9	CSSRGTDPEQYF